This entry lists 13 T cell receptor beta chains sequenced from one sample in a study of blood T cells in healthy people across ages. For the second PCR, which ran for roughly 6 to 11 cycles, a sample-barcoded 5' primer and a J-beta primer mix were used. One entry per CDR3 protein, called by TCRdb with MiXCR from the 5' RACE reads. The sample gives hundreds of thousands of distinct CDR3 sequences, roughly 53% of which show up once; about two fifths is in the top ten. Sequences were obtained from blood. These receptors came from a man in his 60s in good health.

CDR3 sequence: CASSEGSSGGQFF. The CDR3 DNA is TGTGCCAGCAGTGAAGGCTCTAGCGGGGGCCAGTTCTTC. The rearrangement links TRBV2 to TRBJ2-1; 10 bases align to TRBD2. The CDR3 sequence is 13 residues long. Germline CDR1 SNHLY, CDR2 FYNNEI. Trimming cost V 1 base and J 13 bases; bases outside gene matches: 4.

This clonotype was recorded a few times. The rearrangement joins TRBV27 to TRBJ1-2; D uncertain. There are 14 residues in the CDR3. CDR1 and CDR2 from the germline V gene are MNHEY and SMNVEV (reference sequence). V dropped 3 bases and J dropped 4 bases, with 12 bases sitting between them. The CDR3: CASSLGGSVYGYTF. CDR3 DNA sequence: TGTGCCAGCAGTTTGGGAGGGAGTGTCTATGGCTACACCTTC.

V gene TRBV2 combines with J gene TRBJ2-5; TRBD1 might be the D (6 bases). The end of the DNA fits TRBJ2-7 better, so the J call may be wrong. The CDR3 is 13 amino acids. CDR1 and CDR2 from the germline V gene are SNHLY and FYNNEI. CDR3 loop: CASSEGGPYEQYF. CDR3 bases: TGTGCCAGCAGTGAAGGGGGGCCCTACGAGCAGTACTTC.

This chain links TRBV9 with TRBJ2-3; D remains ambiguous. V was pared by 7 bases and J by 6 bases, with 9 bases between. This CDR3 contains 11 residues. Germline assignment: CDR1 SGDLS and CDR2 YYNGEE. CDR3 amino acids: CASGRRDTQYF. The CDR3 coding sequence is TGTGCCAGCGGGCGACGTGATACGCAGTATTTT.

V gene TRBV7-2 combines with J gene TRBJ2-1, with D perhaps TRBD2 (5 bases). Trimming shortened V by 2 bases and J by 0 bases, and 11 bases separated the two germline ends. CDR1 and CDR2 from the germline V gene are SGHTA and FQGNSA. The CDR3 totals 16 residues. The chain's CDR3 is CASSLLGLASYNEQFF. For the CDR3, the DNA is TGTGCCAGCAGCTTATTAGGGCTAGCCTCCTACAATGAGCAGTTCTTC. Variable domain in full (rest from reference TRBV7-2 and TRBJ2-1): GAGVSQSPSNKVTEKGKDVELRCDPISGHTALYWYRQSLGQGLEFLIYFQGNSAPDKSGLPSDRFSAERTGGSVSTLTIQRTQQEDSAVYLCASSLLGLASYNEQFFGPGTRLTVL.

This chain links TRBV28 with TRBJ2-7; 7 nucleotides line up with TRBD2. With V trimmed by 2 bases and J by 6 bases, 4 bases remained unmatched. CDR3 length: 13 amino acids. Germline lookup yields CDR1 MDHEN and CDR2 SYDVKM. CDR3 sequence reads: CASSLPGGIEQYF. As DNA, the CDR3 is TGTGCCAGCAGTTTACCCGGGGGGATCGAGCAGTACTTC.

This clonotype was observed a handful of times. This chain links TRBV5-1 with TRBJ2-1; 13 nucleotides line up with TRBD2. Germline trimming cut 4 bases from V and 3 bases from J; bases unmatched to any gene: 4. Germline values: CDR1 SGHRS, CDR2 YFSETQ. This CDR3 is 16 amino acids long. CDR3: CASSPGTSGDYNEQFF. Here the CDR3 DNA reads TGCGCCAGCAGCCCCGGGACTAGCGGGGACTACAATGAGCAGTTCTTC.

Worth noting for this clonotype: The junction departs from germline at one end; a sequencing error may be responsible. The chain is built from TRBV18 and TRBJ2-5; D is ambiguous. This CDR3 contains 13 residues. Per the germline V gene, CDR1 is KGHSH and CDR2 is LQKENI. In DNA form, the CDR3 reads TGTGCCAGCGCACCAGACAACCAAGAGACCCAGTACTTC. Translation gives CASAPDNQETQYF.

This clonotype has just one count. This chain connects TRBV6-2 or TRBV6-3 to TRBJ2-5, with 8 bases matching TRBD2. This CDR3 has 16 amino acids. CDR1 and CDR2 (germline): MNHEY, SVGEGT. The J segment lost 9 bases and the V segment lost 4 bases, leaving 16 bases of the junction unmatched. The CDR3 sequence: CASSSGLAAARGAQYF. For the CDR3, the DNA is TGTGCCAGCAGTTCTGGACTAGCCGCGGCAAGAGGGGCCCAGTACTTC.

J is TRBJ2-3 and V is TRBV9; D remains unclear. Trimming took off 0 bases at V and 1 base at J, with 12 bases between the two ends. This CDR3 comprises 16 residues. The V gene's germline CDR1 is SGDLS and CDR2 YYNGEE. The CDR3 sequence is CASSVGVGSGTDTQYF. The CDR3 bases are TGTGCCAGCAGCGTAGGGGTGGGTTCAGGCACAGATACGCAGTATTTT.

V usage is TRBV2 and J usage is TRBJ1-2; 7 bases line up with TRBD1. CDR1 is SNHLY and CDR2 is FYNNEI in the germline V gene. Unmatched junction bases numbered 9, after V lost 8 bases and J lost 3 bases. The CDR3 spans 14 residues. Here the CDR3 reads CASVVRGRDYGYTF. CDR3 bases: TGTGCCAGCGTCGTGAGGGGGCGAGACTATGGCTACACCTTC.

This chain joins TRBV9 and TRBJ2-3; D not resolved. With 7 bases removed from V and 4 bases from J, the gap between germline ends came to 13 bases. The germline V gene has CDR1 SGDLS and CDR2 YYNGEE. The CDR3 extends over 13 amino acids. This chain's CDR3 is CASHSLFSDTQYF. CDR3 DNA sequence: TGTGCCAGCCACTCACTATTCTCAGATACGCAGTATTTT.

The chain combines TRBV20-1 with TRBJ2-1; TRBD2 matches 8 bases. Trimming at V came to 0 bases and at J to 6 bases, leaving 4 bases not matched to a gene. This CDR3 spans 14 amino acids. Per germline, CDR1 DFQATT and CDR2 SNEGSKA (reference sequence). CDR3 sequence (DNA): TGCAGTGCTAGAGATCCGGGGGGGCCCAATGAGCAGTTCTTC. Its protein product is CSARDPGGPNEQFF.